The clone carrying this TCR beta chain was recorded only once. Antigen unknown. Primed by a sample-barcoded 5' primer and a J-beta primer mix, a second PCR proceeded for roughly 7 to 11 cycles. TCRdb independently ran MiXCR on the 5' RACE reads; one entry per CDR3 protein. The data contain about 620,000 distinct CDR3 sequences, over 40% of them singletons. The data derive from a study of blood T cells in healthy people across ages. Looked up from germline, CDR1 is DFQATT and CDR2 is SNEGSKA (reference sequence). Trimming stripped 1 base from V and 0 bases from J, with 10 bases between. This CDR3 contains 15 residues. Study-wide results and limits: When set beside aged donors, long-lived donors presented more naive CD4+ cells and higher diversity.

Each sample had at least 6 million PBMCs isolated. Total RNA was extracted at no less than 6 micrograms per sample. This receptor was obtained from a woman at least 80 years old in good health. The rearrangement links TRBV20-1 to TRBJ1-5; D is unclear. Sequenced material: blood. The CDR3 sequence is CSARAGKNSNQPQHF. For the CDR3, the DNA is TGCAGTGCTAGAGCCGGGAAAAATAGCAATCAGCCCCAGCATTTT.